The entry that follows covers one T cell receptor (beta chain) sequence. TCRdb's copy holds only in-frame clones and misses some; the assay was immunoSEQ multiplex PCR. The data show roughly 70,000 clones, about nine tenths seen once. The sample comes from a study of OX40 agonist ivuxolimab in advanced cancers. In the study overall: Patients received intravenous ivuxolimab every 2 weeks at 0.01 to 10 mg/kg.

The CDR3 is made up of 19 amino acids. Germline values: CDR1 MDHEN, CDR2 SYDVKM. Trimming took 1 base from V and 7 from J; bases not matched to a gene: 14. Sequenced here: CD4+ or CD8+ T cells sorted from blood, sampled in a trial of the OX40 agonist ivuxolimab. The clonotype comes from an adult with an advanced solid tumor such as melanoma, head and neck, liver or kidney cancer. This rearrangement joins TRBV28 to TRBJ2-1, with 12 nucleotides matching TRBD2. The CDR3 sequence is CASSLFSLAGGPWVNEQFF. Here the CDR3 DNA reads TGTGCCAGCAGTTTATTCAGCCTAGCGGGAGGGCCCTGGGTAAATGAGCAGTTCTTC. Filled out from reference TRBV28 and TRBJ2-1, the complete variable domain reads DVKVTQSSRYLVKRTGEKVFLECVQDMDHENMFWYRQDPGLGLRLIYFSYDVKMKEKGDIPEGYSVSREKKERFSLILESASTNQTSMYLCASSLFSLAGGPWVNEQFFGPGTRLTVL.